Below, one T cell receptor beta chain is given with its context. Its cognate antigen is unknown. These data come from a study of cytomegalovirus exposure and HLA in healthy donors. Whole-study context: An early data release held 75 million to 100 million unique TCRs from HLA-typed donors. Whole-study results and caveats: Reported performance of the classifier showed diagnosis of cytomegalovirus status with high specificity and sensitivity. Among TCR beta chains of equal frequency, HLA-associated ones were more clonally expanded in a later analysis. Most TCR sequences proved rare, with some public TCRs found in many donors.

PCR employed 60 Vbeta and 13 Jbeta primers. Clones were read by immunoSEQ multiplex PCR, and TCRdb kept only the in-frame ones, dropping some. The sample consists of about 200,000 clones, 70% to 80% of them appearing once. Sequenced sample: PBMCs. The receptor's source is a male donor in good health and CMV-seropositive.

This CDR3 reads CASSLGESGVDGKPQHF. The CDR3 coding sequence is TGTGCCAGCAGCTTGGGGGAATCAGGGGTCGATGGGAAGCCCCAGCATTTT. The rearrangement links TRBV5-5 to TRBJ1-5; D possibly corresponds to TRBD1 (6 bases). The CDR3 spans 17 residues. CDR1 SGHKS and CDR2 YYEKEE come from the germline V gene (reference sequence). V dropped 0 bases and J dropped 8 bases, with 21 bases sitting between them.